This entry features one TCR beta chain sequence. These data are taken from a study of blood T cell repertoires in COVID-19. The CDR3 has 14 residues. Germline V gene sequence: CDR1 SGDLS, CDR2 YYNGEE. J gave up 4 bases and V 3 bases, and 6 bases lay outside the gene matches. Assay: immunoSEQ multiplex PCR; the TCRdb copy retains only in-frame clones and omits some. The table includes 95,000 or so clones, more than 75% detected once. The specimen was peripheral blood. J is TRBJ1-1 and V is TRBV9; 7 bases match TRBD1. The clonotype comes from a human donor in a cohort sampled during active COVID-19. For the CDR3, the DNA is TGTGCCAGCAGCGCCGACAGGGTGGCCACTGAAGCTTTCTTT. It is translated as CASSADRVATEAFF.